Shown below are 21 T cell receptor beta chains from a single sample sequenced in a study of human T cells and chemical hapten exposure. Time point indicated: pre-sensitization, week 0. The treatment denotes: therapeutic diphenylcyclopropenone sensitization with weekly scalp DPC. TCRdb passed the RACE reads through MiXCR, listing each CDR3 protein once. The sample contains 250,000 or so distinct CDR3 sequences, approximately 8.6% of which appear only once. The sample here was whole blood, taken in connection with sensitization to the hapten diphenylcyclopropenone (DPC). These receptors originate from a woman between 35 and 50 years old with alopecia areata. Some clones in this sample may be carry-over from other donors' samples.

This clonotype has only a few counts. The chain employs TRBV4-2 and TRBJ2-7; tentatively, D is TRBD1 (6 bases). V was clipped by 6 bases and J by 6 bases, with 21 bases between them. Germline V gene sequence: CDR1 LGHNA, CDR2 YNFKEQ. The length of the CDR3 is 15 residues. The CDR3 nucleotides read TGTGCCAGCAGTCCCTCCCGAGACAGGACACGCGAGCAGTACTTC. Translating gives CASSPSRDRTREQYF.

CDR3 region: CASSLEQIYGYTF. DNA of the CDR3: TGTGCCAGCAGTTTAGAACAGATCTATGGCTACACCTTC. The chain recombines TRBV12-3 or TRBV12-4 with TRBJ1-2; D gene ambiguous. With 1 base removed from V and 4 bases from J, the gap between germline ends came to 7 bases. This CDR3 has 13 amino acids.

V and J are TRBV3-1 and TRBJ2-1; TRBD1 is a possible D gene (6 bases). V was clipped by 2 bases and J by 5 bases, with 10 bases between them. The CDR3 covers 14 residues. From germline, CDR1 is LGHDT and CDR2 YNNKEL (reference sequence). CDR3 bases: TGTGCCAGCAGCCAACGACAGGCAAACAATGAGCAGTTCTTC. As protein: CASSQRQANNEQFF.

The genes are TRBV28 and TRBJ1-6; the D is unclear. V was cut by 5 bases and J by 7 bases, with 12 bases left in between. CDR3 length equals 14 residues. Germline V CDR1 and CDR2: MDHEN, SYDVKM. The CDR3 DNA is TGTGCCAGCAGTCAGGTCCACGGCAATTCACCCCTCCACTTT. Its translation is CASSQVHGNSPLHF.

In this sample, this clonotype turned up a few times. The chain recombines TRBV4-3 with TRBJ1-2; D is possibly TRBD1 (5 bases). Germline values: CDR1 LGHNA, CDR2 YSLEER. The V and J ends lost 1 base and 9 bases respectively, with 18 bases between them. CDR3 length: 15 residues. The CDR3 DNA is TGCGCCAGCAGCCAAGGAGCTGGGCACGGGGGAAGCTACACCTTC. Translating it yields CASSQGAGHGGSYTF.

This rearrangement joins TRBV11-2 to TRBJ1-4; tentative D call: TRBD1 (5 bases). Trimming left V 1 base short and J 8 bases short, with 14 bases between. Germline loops: CDR1 SGHAT, CDR2 FQNNGV. The CDR3 totals 15 residues. CDR3 nucleotides: TGTGCCAGCAGCTTAGTGCGGGGGGGAGAGGAAAAACTGTTTTTT. This codes for CASSLVRGGEEKLFF.

The chain is built from TRBV3-1 and TRBJ1-2, with unresolved D. V shed 4 bases and J shed 7 bases, with 13 bases lying between them. CDR3 length: 13 amino acids. Looked up from germline, CDR1 is LGHDT and CDR2 is YNNKEL (reference sequence). CDR3 nucleotide sequence: TGTGCCAGCAGCCCCCGGGCAGGAGCTGGCTACACCTTC. It yields the protein CASSPRAGAGYTF.

The genes are TRBV11-1 and TRBJ2-3; tentative D call: TRBD2 (5 bases). Trimming took off 5 bases at V and 1 base at J, with 19 bases between the two ends. The CDR3 spans 17 residues. Germline V CDR1 and CDR2: SGHAT, FQDESV (reference sequence). The CDR3 loop reads CASSLRYGKVGTDTQYF. The DNA for the CDR3 is TGTGCCAGCAGCCTACGATACGGGAAAGTAGGCACAGATACGCAGTATTTT.

The chain recombines TRBV12-3 or TRBV12-4 with TRBJ2-1; tentative D call: TRBD2 (5 bases). The CDR3 spans 14 residues. The V end lost 6 bases, the J end lost 8 bases, and 17 bases lay between the germline ends. As DNA, the CDR3 is TGTGCCAGCAGCCCCACAGAGGGTGGGTATGAGCAGTTCTTC. It encodes CASSPTEGGYEQFF.

This clonotype was seen repeatedly, ten times or more. CDR3 coding DNA: TGTGCCAGCAGCTTGAGGGGGTGGAACACTGAAGCTTTCTTT. Amino acids: CASSLRGWNTEAFF. This chain connects TRBV7-2 to TRBJ1-1; maybe TRBD1 (6 bases). V shed 3 bases and J shed 1 base, with 9 bases lying between them. Germline loops: CDR1 SGHTA, CDR2 FQGNSA. CDR3 length equals 14 residues.

The chain combines TRBV6-2 or TRBV6-3 with TRBJ2-5; 9 nucleotides line up with TRBD1. CDR3 length: 15 amino acids. V was clipped by 5 bases and J by 2 bases; unmatched bases: 6. CDR1 and CDR2 from the germline V gene are MNHEY and SVGEGT. The chain's CDR3 is CASSEDRGPQETQYF. The CDR3 DNA reads as TGTGCCAGCAGTGAGGACAGGGGACCTCAAGAGACCCAGTACTTC.

This clonotype was picked up a small number of times. The chain recombines TRBV11-2 with TRBJ2-6, with 7 bases matching TRBD1. Unmatched junction bases numbered 9, after V lost 0 bases and J lost 4 bases. This CDR3 contains 18 residues. Looked up from germline, CDR1 is SGHAT and CDR2 is FQNNGV. CDR3 amino acids: CASSLDPDRPGGANVLTF. CDR3 nucleotide sequence: TGTGCCAGCAGCTTAGATCCGGACAGGCCGGGAGGGGCCAACGTCCTGACTTTC.

This clonotype has only a few counts. The chain joins TRBV10-3 to TRBJ1-2; tentatively, D is TRBD1 (5 bases). CDR1 and CDR2 from the germline V gene are ENHRY and SYGVKD. Trimming removed 3 bases from V and 6 bases from J, with 11 bases in between. CDR3 size: 13 residues. The CDR3 nucleotides read TGTGCCATCAGTGAAGGACATGGCGATGGCTACACCTTC. Encoded protein: CAISEGHGDGYTF.

This clonotype was observed a few times. This chain connects TRBV6-6 to TRBJ2-3; TRBD2 might be the D (5 bases). CDR3 size: 14 residues. V was cut by 9 bases and J by 0 bases, with 13 bases left in between. Germline CDR1 reads MNHNY; CDR2 reads SVGAGI (reference sequence). CDR3 DNA sequence: TGTGCCAGTAGACTACGGGGTAGCACAGATACGCAGTATTTT. Translation gives CASRLRGSTDTQYF.

This clonotype was picked up many times. The chain employs TRBV24-1 and TRBJ2-1, with TRBD2 as a possible D gene (6 bases). This CDR3 is built from 14 residues. Germline V CDR1 and CDR2: KGHDR, SFDVKD. CDR3 protein: CVLSGSGSYNEQFF. The CDR3 DNA reads TGTGTCCTATCGGGTAGCGGATCCTACAATGAGCAGTTCTTC.

This clonotype was counted between two and nine times. V and J are TRBV12-3 or TRBV12-4 and TRBJ1-1, with D unresolved. This CDR3 has 13 residues. Trimming took off 3 bases at V and 3 bases at J, with 8 bases between the two ends. As DNA, the CDR3 is TGTGCCAGCAGTTTGTTGGGTCACACTGAAGCTTTCTTT. This translates into CASSLLGHTEAFF.

The chain employs TRBV28 and TRBJ2-7; 11 bases fit TRBD2. Germline V CDR1 and CDR2: MDHEN, SYDVKM. Trimming took 3 bases from V and 5 from J; bases not matched to a gene: 12. The CDR3 runs to 17 residues. CDR3 DNA sequence: TGTGCCAGCAGTTTGGGGGGGGCTAGCGGGAGGAGCAACGAGCAGTACTTC. Translation gives CASSLGGASGRSNEQYF.

The V and J genes are TRBV12-3 or TRBV12-4 and TRBJ2-1, with D unclear. The CDR3 spans 15 residues. V was pared by 5 bases and J by 0 bases, with 11 bases between. The CDR3 loop is CASSVDQSSYNEQFF. CDR3 nucleotide sequence: TGTGCCAGCAGTGTAGACCAGAGCTCCTACAATGAGCAGTTCTTC.

This sequence joins TRBV19 and TRBJ2-7; possible D gene TRBD1, 6 bases. With 4 bases removed from V and 2 bases from J, the gap between germline ends came to 24 bases. Germline CDR1 and CDR2: LNHDA and SQIVND (reference sequence). CDR3 length: 18 amino acids. CDR3 in DNA: TGTGCCAGTAGTAGCCGCCGGACTGCCCCAAGGACAGCCTACGAGCAGTACTTC. This sequence encodes CASSSRRTAPRTAYEQYF.

J is TRBJ2-1 and V is TRBV7-9; TRBD2 matches at 9 bases. Germline V gene lookup returns CDR1 SEHNR and CDR2 FQNEAQ (reference sequence). J was trimmed by 8 bases and V by 5 bases; bases with no gene match: 10. The CDR3 runs 15 residues. This CDR3 reads CASSPVAGVLDEQFF. For the CDR3, the DNA is TGTGCCAGCAGCCCCGTAGCGGGAGTCTTGGATGAGCAGTTCTTC.

This clonotype has only a few counts. The V and J genes are TRBV9 and TRBJ2-3, with D unresolved. V lost 3 bases and J 4 bases, leaving 12 bases between the germline ends. Germline V gene lookup returns CDR1 SGDLS and CDR2 YYNGEE. The CDR3 has 14 residues. CDR3 residues: CASSARTISDTQYF. CDR3 nucleotide sequence: TGTGCCAGCAGCGCCCGAACAATCTCAGATACGCAGTATTTT.